These 30 T cell receptor beta chains came from one sample sequenced in a study of blood T cell repertoires in COVID-19. Some clones are missing from TCRdb's copy, which holds only in-frame ones; the method was immunoSEQ multiplex PCR. This sample has 300,000 or so clones; approximately 90% occur once, and the top ten carry over 3.5%. Sequencing used peripheral blood. Every receptor here comes from a woman aged 40 to 50 with acute or convalescent COVID-19.

The V and J genes are TRBV19 and TRBJ1-2, with 9 nucleotides matching TRBD1. The germline gives CDR1 LNHDA, CDR2 SQIVND (reference sequence). CDR3 length: 12 residues. V shed 6 bases, J shed 5 bases, and the junction held 1 base outside the gene matches. The CDR3 coding sequence is TGTGCCAGTAGGGGGACAGGGTATGGCTACACCTTC. Translation gives CASRGTGYGYTF.

V usage is TRBV18 and J usage is TRBJ1-6; D is unclear. The germline V and J ends were trimmed by 6 bases and 8 bases, with 17 bases remaining between them. This CDR3 region has 15 residues. CDR1 and CDR2 from the germline V gene are KGHSH and LQKENI. Here the CDR3 reads CASSSNMENDSPLHF. CDR3 DNA: TGTGCCAGCTCGTCAAACATGGAGAATGATTCACCCCTCCACTTT.

This rearrangement joins TRBV7-8 to TRBJ1-2; no clear D. Per the germline V gene, CDR1 is SGHVS and CDR2 is FQNEAQ. The CDR3 is 14 amino acids. Trimming cost V 0 bases and J 8 bases, with 13 bases left between them. The CDR3 DNA reads TGTGCCAGCAGCTTAGCGTCACACAATCCGGGCTACACCTTC. Amino acids: CASSLASHNPGYTF.

This rearrangement joins TRBV10-3 to TRBJ2-7; perhaps TRBD2 as D (5 bases). The CDR3 has 18 residues. V lost 7 bases and J lost 2, with 27 bases in between. Germline-derived CDR1 and CDR2 are ENHRY and SYGVKD. The CDR3 protein is CAIINFQSGHLGTYEQYV. In DNA form, the CDR3 reads TGTGCCATCATAAATTTCCAAAGCGGTCACCTGGGGACCTACGAGCAGTACGTC.

The V gene is TRBV29-1, the J gene TRBJ1-2; D gene unclear. From germline, CDR1 is SQVTM and CDR2 ANQGSEA. The CDR3 has 11 residues. V was pared by 6 bases and J by 2 bases, with 7 bases between. The CDR3 is CSVVQNYGYTF. The CDR3 nucleotides read TGCAGCGTCGTACAGAACTATGGCTACACCTTC.

The chain couples TRBV11-2 to TRBJ1-2, with D tentatively TRBD1 (6 bases). The germline V and J ends were trimmed by 4 bases and 3 bases, with 12 bases remaining between them. The CDR3 has 14 residues. Germline V gene sequence: CDR1 SGHAT, CDR2 FQNNGV. The CDR3 coding sequence is TGTGCCAGCAGCTCCTGGGACACAGACTATGGCTACACCTTC. Protein: CASSSWDTDYGYTF.

This clone appeared a single time. The chain is built from TRBV7-2 and TRBJ1-2, with 8 nucleotides matching TRBD1. The CDR3 spans 15 residues. The V gene's germline CDR1 is SGHTA and CDR2 FQGNSA. Trimming took 5 bases from V and 0 from J; bases not matched to a gene: 5. DNA for the CDR3: TGTGCCAGCAGCATGGACAGGGCGACTAACTATGGCTACACCTTC. It specifies CASSMDRATNYGYTF.

The chain joins TRBV13 to TRBJ2-1, with TRBD2 matching over 15 bases. The J segment lost 5 bases and the V segment lost 4 bases, leaving 9 bases of the junction unmatched. The CDR3 totals 18 residues. From germline, CDR1 is PRHDT and CDR2 FYEKMQ (reference sequence). CDR3 sequence reads: CASSYTPGLAGGNNEQFF. DNA of the CDR3: TGTGCCAGCAGCTACACCCCGGGACTAGCGGGGGGTAACAATGAGCAGTTCTTC. The full variable domain, with the rest looked up from reference TRBV13 and TRBJ2-1, is AAGVIQSPRHLIKEKRETATLKCYPIPRHDTVYWYQQGPGQDPQFLISFYEKMQSDKGSIPDRFSAQQFSDYHSELNMSSLELGDSALYFCASSYTPGLAGGNNEQFFGPGTRLTVL.

This sequence joins TRBV6-6 and TRBJ1-2; 7 bases agree with TRBD1. V gave up 1 base and J gave up 7 bases; unmatched junction bases: 9. The CDR3 extends over 15 amino acids. Germline V gene data show CDR1 as MNHNY and CDR2 as SVGAGI (reference sequence). CDR3 sequence reads: CASSYLTGEEFGYTF. The DNA for the CDR3 is TGTGCCAGCAGTTACTTAACAGGGGAGGAATTTGGCTACACCTTC.

The V call is TRBV6-5, the J call TRBJ1-5, with 7 bases fitting TRBD1. CDR3 length: 15 amino acids. CDR1 MNHEY and CDR2 SVGAGI come from the germline V gene. Trimming cost V 6 bases and J 5 bases; bases outside gene matches: 10. CDR3 amino acids: CASSRDRDSDQPQHF. The CDR3 DNA reads TGTGCCAGCAGCCGAGACAGGGATTCGGATCAGCCCCAGCATTTT.

The rearrangement joins TRBV11-2 to TRBJ1-6; D unclear. The CDR3 spans 16 residues. Germline V gene sequence: CDR1 SGHAT, CDR2 FQNNGV. The V gene lost 4 bases and the J gene lost 8 bases, with 18 bases spanning the gap. CDR3 sequence reads: CASSSPTGLRYSPLHF. The CDR3 DNA reads as TGTGCCAGCAGCTCCCCGACCGGACTCCGCTATTCACCCCTCCACTTT.

The chain combines TRBV12-3 or TRBV12-4 with TRBJ1-3; tentative D call: TRBD1 (6 bases). Trimming took 1 base from V and 7 from J, leaving 8 bases between them. The CDR3 is made up of 13 amino acids. The CDR3 sequence is CASSLGQGNTIYF. DNA for the CDR3: TGTGCCAGCAGTTTAGGCCAGGGGAACACCATATATTTT.

The J gene is TRBJ1-6, the V gene TRBV19; 12 bases line up with TRBD1. CDR1 is LNHDA, CDR2 SQIVND, per germline (reference sequence). J gave up 7 bases and V 3 bases, and 1 base lay outside the gene matches. The CDR3 spans 15 residues. CDR3 region: CASSMGTGGNSPLHF. The CDR3, as DNA: TGTGCCAGTAGTATGGGGACAGGGGGCAATTCACCCCTCCACTTT.

J is TRBJ1-2 and V is TRBV24-1, with 8 bases that match TRBD1. J gave up 2 bases and V 4 bases, and 8 bases lay outside the gene matches. The germline V gene has CDR1 KGHDR and CDR2 SFDVKD. This CDR3 region has 16 residues. The CDR3 coding sequence is TGTGCCACCAGTGAACCCGTGGGACAGGACAACTATGGCTACACCTTC. Translated, it gives CATSEPVGQDNYGYTF.

The CDR3 loop reads CASSPGRRVGEQYV. The CDR3 DNA follows: TGCGCCAGCAGTCCAGGTAGGAGGGTTGGGGAGCAGTACGTC. The chain recombines TRBV10-1 with TRBJ2-7; D is possibly TRBD2 (6 bases). Germline V gene lookup returns CDR1 WNHNN and CDR2 SYGVQD (reference sequence). The germline V and J ends were trimmed by 5 bases and 7 bases, with 18 bases remaining between them. The length of the CDR3 is 14 residues.

The J gene is TRBJ1-2, the V gene TRBV9; no clear D gene. Germline V lookup: CDR1 SGDLS, CDR2 YYNGEE. This CDR3 is built from 13 residues. Trimming cost V 3 bases and J 8 bases, with 14 bases left between them. The CDR3 sequence is CASSATWEGGYTF. DNA of the CDR3: TGTGCCAGCAGCGCCACCTGGGAGGGAGGCTACACCTTC. Filled out from reference TRBV9 and TRBJ1-2, the complete variable domain reads DSGVTQTPKHLITATGQRVTLRCSPRSGDLSVYWYQQSLDQGLQFLIQYYNGEERAKGNILERFSAQQFPDLHSELNLSSLELGDSALYFCASSATWEGGYTFGSGTRLTVV.

The CDR3 region is CAYSGGTGGDTQYF. As DNA, the CDR3 is TGCGCCTACTCCGGGGGGACAGGTGGAGATACGCAGTATTTT. The gene calls are TRBV10-2 and TRBJ2-3, with TRBD1 as a possible D gene (8 bases). The CDR3 is 14 amino acids. Germline CDR1 reads WSHSY; CDR2 reads SAAADI. Trimming removed 11 bases at V and 5 bases at J, with 20 bases between.

The chain recombines TRBV18 with TRBJ1-1, with TRBD1 as a possible D gene (5 bases). Germline V gene data show CDR1 as KGHSH and CDR2 as LQKENI. The V end lost 0 bases, the J end lost 0 bases, and 11 bases lay between the germline ends. The CDR3 contains 16 residues. Written as DNA, the CDR3 is TGTGCCAGCTCACCACCGATGGGGCAGATGAACACTGAAGCTTTCTTT. Its translation: CASSPPMGQMNTEAFF.

CDR3 protein: CASSPSNGYTF. CDR3 bases: TGTGCCAGCTCACCATCCAATGGCTACACCTTC. The genes are TRBV18 and TRBJ1-2; the D is unclear. Trimming pared 2 bases from V and 6 bases from J, leaving 4 bases between. The CDR3 has 11 amino acids. Germline-derived CDR1 and CDR2 are KGHSH and LQKENI.

This clone has more than one count but fewer than ten. In DNA, the CDR3 is TGTGCCAGCAGTGGGGACTACGAGACCCAGTACTTC. Its translation: CASSGDYETQYF. The genes are TRBV12-3 or TRBV12-4 and TRBJ2-5, with 7 bases aligning to TRBD2. This CDR3 comprises 12 residues. V gave up 5 bases and J gave up 5 bases; unmatched junction bases: 2.

This clone has a count of ten or more. The V gene is TRBV25-1, the J gene TRBJ2-7, with 9 bases matching TRBD2. The CDR3 is 15 residues long. From germline, CDR1 is MGHDK and CDR2 SYGVNS. The ends lost 5 bases at V and 0 bases at J; junction bases unmatched: 5. The chain's CDR3 is CASSQLAGISYEQYV. The DNA for the CDR3 is TGTGCCAGCAGTCAACTAGCGGGTATCTCCTACGAGCAGTACGTC.

V gene TRBV14 combines with J gene TRBJ1-3; the D is unclear. The germline V gene encodes CDR1 SGHDN and CDR2 FVKESK. V was pared by 3 bases and J by 7 bases, with 10 bases between. This CDR3 contains 13 residues. The CDR3 protein is CASSHGRLNTIYF. The CDR3 nucleotides read TGTGCCAGCAGCCATGGGCGTTTGAACACCATATATTTT.

The chain recombines TRBV4-2 with TRBJ1-4, with TRBD1 matching 8 bases. Trimming took 4 bases from V and 1 from J; bases not matched to a gene: 5. CDR1 and CDR2 (germline): LGHNA, YNFKEQ. CDR3 length equals 16 residues. DNA for the CDR3: TGTGCCAGCAGCCCGGCCGGACAGGGAACTAATGAAAAACTGTTTTTT. Translated, it gives CASSPAGQGTNEKLFF.

The genes are TRBV9 and TRBJ1-2, with D maybe TRBD1 (6 bases). Trimming shortened V by 3 bases and J by 7 bases, and 16 bases separated the two germline ends. CDR3 length: 14 amino acids. Germline-derived CDR1 and CDR2 are SGDLS and YYNGEE. In nucleotides, the CDR3 is TGTGCCAGCAGCGCTAGCCAGGGGCCTGGTGGCTACACCTTC. It specifies CASSASQGPGGYTF.

The chain employs TRBV6-1 and TRBJ1-1; D unresolved. The germline CDR1 and CDR2 sequences are MNHNS and SASEGT. The V end lost 6 bases, the J end lost 5 bases, and 10 bases lay between the germline ends. The CDR3 loop spans 12 amino acids. The CDR3 sequence: CASRLLQTEAFF. The DNA of the CDR3 is TGTGCCAGCAGACTCCTACAGACTGAAGCTTTCTTT.

The chain employs TRBV9 and TRBJ2-2, with a weak D call TRBD2 (6 bases). Trimming pared 4 bases from V and 0 bases from J, leaving 22 bases between. Germline V gene lookup returns CDR1 SGDLS and CDR2 YYNGEE. This CDR3 has 19 amino acids. The CDR3 region is CASSSPGTYDLTNTGELFF. Here the CDR3 DNA reads TGTGCCAGCAGCTCCCCGGGGACTTATGACCTTACGAACACCGGGGAGCTGTTTTTT.

This clone was seen a single time. The chain joins TRBV5-1 to TRBJ1-2; D might be TRBD1 (5 bases). The CDR3 extends over 15 amino acids. Germline V gives CDR1 SGHRS, CDR2 YFSETQ. V was pared by 3 bases and J by 4 bases, with 16 bases between. CDR3 in DNA: TGCGCCAGCAGCTCCCCTCCTCCAGGGCGCTATGGCTACACCTTC. It specifies CASSSPPPGRYGYTF.

The rearrangement joins TRBV28 to TRBJ1-5; TRBD1 matches 8 bases. V lost 6 bases and J lost 3; bases outside the gene matches: 7. Germline V gene data show CDR1 as MDHEN and CDR2 as SYDVKM. The CDR3 totals 15 residues. CDR3: CASSQTGGANQPQHF. CDR3 DNA: TGTGCCAGCAGCCAAACAGGGGGTGCCAATCAGCCCCAGCATTTT.

The rearrangement uses TRBV25-1 and TRBJ1-2; 9 nucleotides line up with TRBD1. Germline V gives CDR1 MGHDK, CDR2 SYGVNS. The length of the CDR3 is 17 residues. J was trimmed by 3 bases and V by 3 bases; bases with no gene match: 11. The CDR3 here is CASSDLVRDRDHYGYTF. Written as DNA, the CDR3 is TGTGCCAGCAGTGACTTGGTCCGGGACAGGGACCACTATGGCTACACCTTC.

The chain recombines TRBV6-6 with TRBJ2-7; possible D gene TRBD1, 5 bases. The CDR3 sequence is 12 residues long. The V end lost 6 bases, the J end lost 7 bases, and 13 bases lay between the germline ends. Germline V gene sequence: CDR1 MNHNY, CDR2 SVGAGI (reference sequence). The CDR3 here is CASRGPSREQYV. The CDR3 bases are TGTGCCAGCAGGGGGCCATCACGGGAGCAGTACGTC.